This T cell receptor beta chain was observed in a study of cytomegalovirus exposure and HLA in healthy donors. Germline V CDR1 and CDR2: GTSNPN, SVGIG (reference sequence). The CDR3 covers 13 residues. Trimming cost V 2 bases and J 1 base, with 8 bases left between them. PCR involved 60 Vbeta and 13 Jbeta primers. TCRdb's table, derived via immunoSEQ multiplex PCR, lists solely in-frame clones and lacks some. The profile covers tens of thousands of clones, with more than 60% appearing a single time and roughly 12% taken by the ten largest. The sample taken for sequencing was PBMCs. The clonotype originates from a male donor in good health and CMV-seropositive. The gene calls are TRBV30 and TRBJ1-1; the D gene is possibly TRBD1 (5 bases). The CDR3 here is CAWSFDRNTEAFF. CDR3 sequence (DNA): TGTGCCTGGAGTTTTGACAGGAACACTGAAGCTTTCTTT.